These 16 T cell receptor beta chains were all obtained from the same sample, sequenced in a study of blood T cell repertoires in COVID-19. Sequencing used immunoSEQ multiplex PCR; TCRdb keeps in-frame clones, though not all of them. The sample carries around 65,000 clones, about three quarters recorded once. The sequenced material came from peripheral blood. These receptors came from a man aged 80 or over with acute or convalescent COVID-19.

The chain links TRBV7-2 to TRBJ1-6; TRBD1 aligns across 9 bases. The CDR3 has 15 amino acids. Germline CDR1 reads SGHTA; CDR2 reads FQGNSA. J lost 6 bases, V lost 5 bases, and 5 bases had no gene match. CDR3 bases: TGTGCCAGCAGCCTAACAGGGGGCTCTAATTCACCCCTCCACTTT. Its translation: CASSLTGGSNSPLHF.

This rearrangement joins TRBV2 to TRBJ2-7; D is possibly TRBD1 (5 bases). The CDR3 is made up of 13 amino acids. Trimming took off 6 bases at V and 4 bases at J, with 13 bases between the two ends. The germline CDR1 and CDR2 sequences are SNHLY and FYNNEI. The chain's CDR3 is CASRQDTEYEQYF. For the CDR3, the DNA is TGTGCCAGCAGGCAGGACACGGAATACGAGCAGTACTTC.

V and J are TRBV7-2 and TRBJ1-1; D gene unclear. In germline, CDR1 is SGHTA, CDR2 FQGNSA. Between the trimmed V and J ends, which lost 5 bases and 1 base, there was a span of 17 bases. The CDR3 contains 16 residues. CDR3 DNA: TGTGCCAGCAGCATCAGAGCGCGGGCAGGGAACACTGAAGCTTTCTTT. Amino acid sequence: CASSIRARAGNTEAFF. Filled out from reference TRBV7-2 and TRBJ1-1, the complete variable domain reads GAGVSQSPSNKVTEKGKDVELRCDPISGHTALYWYRQSLGQGLEFLIYFQGNSAPDKSGLPSDRFSAERTGGSVSTLTIQRTQQEDSAVYLCASSIRARAGNTEAFFGQGTRLTVV.

V and J are TRBV7-9 and TRBJ2-7; 8 bases map to TRBD1. The junction had 19 bases not matched to a gene; V was cut back by 5 bases and J by 4 bases. Germline V gene data show CDR1 as SEHNR and CDR2 as FQNEAQ (reference sequence). There are 18 residues in the CDR3. For the CDR3, the DNA is TGTGCCAGCAGCCCTTACTCCGGGACAGGAGGTTATTTTTACGAGCAGTACTTC. Translation gives CASSPYSGTGGYFYEQYF.

Only a few counts were recorded for this clone. The chain recombines TRBV9 with TRBJ1-2, with 7 bases that match TRBD1. In germline, CDR1 is SGDLS, CDR2 YYNGEE. After removal of 7 bases from V and 4 bases from J, the junction contained 4 bases not matched to a gene. CDR3 length equals 12 residues. CDR3: CASYDRAYGYTF. CDR3 sequence (DNA): TGTGCCAGCTATGACAGGGCCTATGGCTACACCTTC.

This clone was counted many times. The J gene is TRBJ2-3, the V gene TRBV7-2, with D perhaps TRBD2 (5 bases). CDR1 SGHTA and CDR2 FQGNSA come from the germline V gene. V was pared by 5 bases and J by 3 bases, with 15 bases between. The CDR3 is made up of 15 amino acids. The CDR3 nucleotides read TGTGCCAGCAGCCAAGAGGGAGTAAGGACAGATACGCAGTATTTT. Translating gives CASSQEGVRTDTQYF.

The chain has TRBV19 and TRBJ1-5; 10 bases map to TRBD1. Germline assignment: CDR1 LNHDA and CDR2 SQIVND (reference sequence). CDR3 length equals 16 residues. V lost 4 bases to trimming and J lost 2 bases; unmatched junction nucleotides: 5. The DNA of the CDR3 is TGTGCCAGTAGTAGGATGGACAGGGGGGGCAATCAGCCCCAGCATTTT. Amino acids: CASSRMDRGGNQPQHF.

The chain combines TRBV7-2 with TRBJ2-1; weak D call: TRBD1 (6 bases). The germline gives CDR1 SGHTA, CDR2 FQGNSA. Trimming pared 5 bases from V and 5 bases from J, leaving 13 bases between. The CDR3 has 14 residues. CDR3 loop: CASSDRDTHNEQFF. CDR3 in DNA: TGTGCCAGCAGCGACCGGGACACCCACAATGAGCAGTTCTTC.

The chain combines TRBV9 with TRBJ2-7; 11 nucleotides match TRBD2. J was trimmed by 6 bases and V by 4 bases; bases with no gene match: 6. The CDR3 spans 14 residues. CDR1 and CDR2 (germline): SGDLS, YYNGEE. CDR3 sequence reads: CASSFTGTSGEQYF. The CDR3 nucleotides read TGTGCCAGCAGCTTTACCGGGACTAGCGGCGAGCAGTACTTC.

This chain uses TRBV5-4 with TRBJ1-4, with 9 bases that match TRBD1. Germline trimming cut 0 bases from V and 7 bases from J; bases unmatched to any gene: 10. Germline V CDR1 and CDR2: SGHNT, YYREEE (reference sequence). This CDR3 has 17 amino acids. Here the CDR3 DNA reads TGTGCCAGCAGCTTGGGACTAAATACAGGGGGCGGTGAAAAACTGTTTTTT. This gives the protein CASSLGLNTGGGEKLFF.

This clone was recorded at least ten times. Other DNA sequences from this sample encode an identical CDR3 as well. The chain employs TRBV27 and TRBJ1-4; D call uncertain. The CDR3 has 14 residues. V lost 6 bases and J lost 8, with 16 bases in between. Per the germline V gene, CDR1 is MNHEY and CDR2 is SMNVEV (reference sequence). This CDR3 is CASSRRGREEKLFF. DNA for the CDR3: TGTGCCAGCAGCAGACGGGGAAGAGAAGAAAAACTGTTTTTT.

The chain employs TRBV28 and TRBJ1-4, with D perhaps matching TRBD1 (6 bases). V was pared by 3 bases and J by 5 bases, with 16 bases between. The CDR3 runs to 16 residues. Looked up from germline, CDR1 is MDHEN and CDR2 is SYDVKM. CDR3 sequence reads: CASSFMSGQPNEKLFF. The CDR3 coding sequence is TGTGCCAGCAGTTTCATGTCAGGACAGCCAAATGAAAAACTGTTTTTT.

The V gene is TRBV9, the J gene TRBJ1-1; D gene uncertain. Germline-derived CDR1 and CDR2 are SGDLS and YYNGEE. V was cut by 3 bases and J by 7 bases, with 7 bases left in between. The CDR3 covers 11 residues. The CDR3 coding sequence is TGTGCCAGCAGCGGAGGAGGTGAAGCTTTCTTT. Residues: CASSGGGEAFF. Supplemented by reference TRBV9 and TRBJ1-1, the full variable domain reads DSGVTQTPKHLITATGQRVTLRCSPRSGDLSVYWYQQSLDQGLQFLIQYYNGEERAKGNILERFSAQQFPDLHSELNLSSLELGDSALYFCASSGGGEAFFGQGTRLTVV.

The rearrangement links TRBV3-1 (or the pseudogene TRBV3-2) to TRBJ1-2, with a possible D match to TRBD1 (5 bases). The CDR3 totals 13 residues. From germline, CDR1 is LGHDT and CDR2 YNNKEL (reference sequence). The V gene lost 4 bases and the J gene lost 4 bases, with 10 bases spanning the gap. This CDR3 reads CASSLVDSYGYTF. CDR3 nucleotides: TGTGCCAGCAGCCTCGTAGACAGCTATGGCTACACCTTC.

The gene calls are TRBV6-4 and TRBJ1-2; a possible D gene is TRBD1 (5 bases). V shed 0 bases and J shed 8 bases, with 10 bases lying between them. This CDR3 spans 13 amino acids. From germline, CDR1 is MRHNA and CDR2 SNTAGT. The CDR3 DNA reads as TGTGCCAGCAGTGACTCGCCAGGGCAGGGCTACACCTTC. The encoded protein is CASSDSPGQGYTF.

The genes are TRBV30 and TRBJ1-1, with TRBD1 identical over 8 bases. This CDR3 region has 15 residues. V lost 0 bases, J lost 3 bases, and 6 bases stayed unmatched. The germline CDR1 and CDR2 sequences are GTSNPN and SVGIG (reference sequence). The CDR3 protein is CAWSVRQGFDTEAFF. The CDR3 DNA is TGTGCCTGGAGTGTAAGACAGGGGTTTGACACTGAAGCTTTCTTT.